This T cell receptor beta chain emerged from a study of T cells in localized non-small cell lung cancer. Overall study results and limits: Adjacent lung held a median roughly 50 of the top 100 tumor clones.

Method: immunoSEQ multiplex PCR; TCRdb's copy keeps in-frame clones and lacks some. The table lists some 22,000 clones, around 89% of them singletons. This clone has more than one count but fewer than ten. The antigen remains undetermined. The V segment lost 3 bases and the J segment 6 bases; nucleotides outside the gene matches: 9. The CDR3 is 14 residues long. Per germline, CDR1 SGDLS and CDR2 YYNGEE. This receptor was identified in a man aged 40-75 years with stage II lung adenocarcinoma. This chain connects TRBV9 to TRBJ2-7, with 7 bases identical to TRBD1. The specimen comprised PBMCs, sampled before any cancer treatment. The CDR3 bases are TGTGCCAGCAGCGGACACAGGGGCACGGTCGAGCAGTACTTC. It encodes CASSGHRGTVEQYF.